These 21 T cell receptor beta chains originate from one sample sequenced in a study of control samples from healthy donors and cancer patients (TCRdb year 2020). Libraries were constructed by the immunoSEQ multiplex PCR assay. TCRdb's version of the immuneACCESS table is confined to in-frame rearrangements and falls short of the full clone set. An unresolved V gene accounts for under half of the shortfall where checked; the remainder is of unknown origin. The sample table lists approximately 150,000 clones, 75% to 95% of them with a count of one. In total, the top ten clones hold about 2% of the sample. Material: blood. These receptors were obtained from a woman aged 40-49 years in good health.

V and J are TRBV19 and TRBJ1-4; D perhaps matches TRBD1 (5 bases). This CDR3 has 14 residues. Germline V gives CDR1 LNHDA, CDR2 SQIVND (reference sequence). The V and J ends lost 5 bases and 4 bases respectively, with 11 bases between them. The chain's CDR3 is CASSPQRGNEKLFF. The CDR3 nucleotides read TGTGCCAGTAGTCCGCAGAGGGGTAATGAAAAACTGTTTTTT. Complete variable domain (other parts from reference TRBV19 and TRBJ1-4): DGGITQSPKYLFRKEGQNVTLSCEQNLNHDAMYWYRQDPGQGLRLIYYSQIVNDFQKGDIAEGYSVSREKKESFPLTVTSAQKNPTAFYLCASSPQRGNEKLFFGSGTQLSVL.

The V call is TRBV5-1, the J call TRBJ2-3; possible D gene TRBD1, 6 bases. Per the germline V gene, CDR1 is SGHRS and CDR2 is YFSETQ. This CDR3 region has 17 residues. Trimming stripped 7 bases from V and 2 bases from J, with 23 bases between. The CDR3 loop reads CASRREGRQASTDTQYF. CDR3 DNA sequence: TGCGCCAGCCGCCGAGAGGGTCGACAGGCATCCACAGATACGCAGTATTTT.

The chain has TRBV6-6 and TRBJ2-3; TRBD1 matches at 7 bases. V gave up 5 bases and J gave up 5 bases; unmatched junction bases: 16. CDR1 and CDR2 (germline): MNHNY, SVGAGI (reference sequence). This CDR3 spans 17 amino acids. The CDR3 DNA sequence: TGTGCCAGCAGTCTCATTCTAACAGGGGCGGGTAAAGATACGCAGTATTTT. It codes for CASSLILTGAGKDTQYF.

This chain joins TRBV10-3 and TRBJ2-1, with D unresolved. V lost 7 bases and J lost 9, with 10 bases in between. The germline V gene encodes CDR1 ENHRY and CDR2 SYGVKD. This CDR3 has 11 residues. The CDR3 reads CAINSGSEQFF. The DNA of the CDR3 is TGTGCCATCAACTCGGGCTCTGAGCAGTTCTTC.

This chain joins TRBV5-6 and TRBJ1-2; tentatively, D is TRBD1 (6 bases). The CDR3 has 12 residues. Germline V lookup: CDR1 SGHDT, CDR2 YYEEEE. V gave up 1 base and J gave up 8 bases, with 9 bases separating them. CDR3 sequence (DNA): TGTGCCAGCAGCTTGTCGGGGGCCGGCTACACCTTC. The encoded protein is CASSLSGAGYTF.

The chain employs TRBV11-3 and TRBJ1-1, with 11 positions matching TRBD1. From germline, CDR1 is SGHNT and CDR2 YENEEA. The CDR3 loop spans 16 amino acids. The ends lost 8 bases at V and 4 bases at J; junction bases unmatched: 12. The CDR3, as DNA: TGTGCCAGCGCCCCTCTGGGGGGGACAGGGGGCACTGAAGCTTTCTTT. Its translation is CASAPLGGTGGTEAFF.

This chain connects TRBV27 to TRBJ1-2; D call uncertain. Germline CDR1 reads MNHEY; CDR2 reads SMNVEV (reference sequence). Deletions cut 6 bases from V and 6 bases from J, with 17 bases between. The CDR3 runs to 14 residues. This CDR3 is CASRPTMEEDGYTF. CDR3 bases: TGTGCCAGCAGACCCACTATGGAGGAGGATGGCTACACCTTC.

V is TRBV10-2 and J is TRBJ2-1; D is undetermined. Germline V gene sequence: CDR1 WSHSY, CDR2 SAAADI. Trimming pared 6 bases from V and 0 bases from J, leaving 9 bases between. This CDR3 has 14 residues. This chain's CDR3 is CASRKFLSYNEQFF. In DNA form, the CDR3 reads TGCGCCAGCAGGAAGTTCCTCTCCTACAATGAGCAGTTCTTC.

This chain connects TRBV21-1 to TRBJ1-2. TRBV21-1 is a listed pseudogene. CDR3 length: 13 amino acids. As DNA, the CDR3 is TGTGCCAGCAGCAAGCCCCGAATCTGTGGCTACACCTTC. It codes for CASSKPRICGYTF.

The chain carries TRBV5-1 and TRBJ1-2; 7 positions agree with TRBD1. V lost 4 bases, J lost 8 bases, and 11 bases stayed unmatched. The CDR3 length is 14 residues. Germline CDR1 reads SGHRS; CDR2 reads YFSETQ. The CDR3 reads CASSPQEGAGGYTF. The CDR3 DNA reads TGCGCCAGCAGCCCACAGGAGGGGGCAGGAGGCTACACCTTC.

This clone was picked up one time. The chain is built from TRBV18 and TRBJ1-2, with D tentatively TRBD1 (6 bases). The CDR3 length is 15 residues. The V gene's germline CDR1 is KGHSH and CDR2 LQKENI. Deletions cut 4 bases from V and 4 bases from J, with 16 bases between. CDR3 protein: CASSRADTGLYGYTF. Written as DNA, the CDR3 is TGTGCCAGCTCACGGGCGGATACAGGGCTCTATGGCTACACCTTC.

The rearrangement uses TRBV18 and TRBJ1-3, with TRBD1 as a possible D gene (5 bases). The germline gives CDR1 KGHSH, CDR2 LQKENI. V shed 7 bases and J shed 4 bases, with 14 bases lying between them. The CDR3 length is 14 residues. Here the CDR3 DNA reads TGTGCCAGCTACCCTGGGGACGAGGGAAACACCATATATTTT. Encoded protein: CASYPGDEGNTIYF.

The chain uses TRBV4-1 and TRBJ1-1; the match to TRBD1 covers 7 bases. The trim removed 2 bases at V and 5 bases at J, leaving 8 bases unmatched. Germline values: CDR1 MGHRA, CDR2 YSYEKL. The CDR3 is 15 amino acids. The CDR3 protein is CASSQSGGAGTEAFF. CDR3 coding DNA: TGCGCCAGCAGCCAATCAGGGGGAGCAGGGACTGAAGCTTTCTTT.

The chain carries TRBV21-1 and TRBJ2-7; TRBD2 was called by the table and not checked on the DNA. TRBV21-1 corresponds to a pseudogene. The CDR3 is made up of 15 amino acids. The CDR3 coding sequence is TGTGCCACTGTGGGCAAGGGACTCCCTTCCTACGAGCAGTACTTC. The encoded protein is CATVGKGLPSYEQYF.

The rearrangement links TRBV2 to TRBJ1-4; D not certain. Germline assignment: CDR1 SNHLY and CDR2 FYNNEI. The CDR3 is 15 residues long. Trimming shortened V by 3 bases and J by 1 base, and 9 bases separated the two germline ends. The CDR3 DNA is TGTGCCAGCAGTGACCCGAGGGTAACTAATGAAAAACTGTTTTTT. Amino acid sequence: CASSDPRVTNEKLFF.

The rearrangement links TRBV27 to TRBJ2-3, with TRBD1 matching over 9 bases. The CDR3 loop spans 15 amino acids. The V and J ends lost 3 bases and 1 base, in that order; junction bases with no gene match: 2. Germline V gene sequence: CDR1 MNHEY, CDR2 SMNVEV (reference sequence). The CDR3 protein is CASSFTGGGTDTQYF. The CDR3 coding sequence is TGTGCCAGCAGTTTTACAGGGGGCGGCACAGATACGCAGTATTTT.

CDR3 in amino acids: CATPGDNYGYTF. The CDR3 DNA follows: TGTGCCACCCCGGGGGACAACTATGGCTACACCTTC. The V call is TRBV6-5, the J call TRBJ1-2; maybe TRBD1 (5 bases). Germline CDR1 is MNHEY and CDR2 is SVGAGI. The length of the CDR3 is 12 residues. Trimming shortened V by 10 bases and J by 2 bases, and 11 bases separated the two germline ends.

V is TRBV15 and J is TRBJ1-3; D is uncertain. CDR1 and CDR2 (germline): LNHNV, YYDKDF (reference sequence). CDR3 length equals 16 residues. Trimming removed 2 bases at V and 0 bases at J, with 11 bases between. In DNA, the CDR3 is TGTGCCACCAGCAGACGTGGGGTCCGCTCTGGAAACACCATATATTTT. Its protein product is CATSRRGVRSGNTIYF.

CDR3 sequence reads: CASSAGRSGNTIYF. The CDR3 DNA reads as TGTGCCAGCAGCGCCGGACGGAGCGGCAACACCATATATTTT. The chain is built from TRBV5-4 and TRBJ1-3; D gene uncertain. CDR1 is SGHNT and CDR2 is YYREEE in the germline V gene (reference sequence). Trimming stripped 4 bases from V and 7 bases from J, with 15 bases between. The CDR3 extends over 14 amino acids. Using reference TRBV5-4 and TRBJ1-3 for the parts outside the CDR3, the full variable domain is ETGVTQSPTHLIKTRGQQVTLRCSSQSGHNTVSWYQQALGQGPQFIFQYYREEENGRGNFPPRFSGLQFPNYSSELNVNALELDDSALYLCASSAGRSGNTIYFGEGSWLTVV.

The gene calls are TRBV3-1 (or the pseudogene TRBV3-2) and TRBJ2-1; 8 nucleotides align to TRBD2. Germline V gene data show CDR1 as LGHDT and CDR2 as YNNKEL (reference sequence). Losses at the gene ends were 1 base for V and 10 bases for J; bases not matched to a gene: 6. The CDR3 loop spans 14 amino acids. CDR3 residues: CASSQVRGGREQFF. The DNA for the CDR3 is TGTGCCAGCAGCCAAGTACGGGGGGGAAGAGAGCAGTTCTTC.

V usage is TRBV4-1 and J usage is TRBJ2-1; 8 nucleotides agree with TRBD1. The length of the CDR3 is 14 residues. With V trimmed by 5 bases and J by 4 bases, 4 bases remained unmatched. Germline V gene sequence: CDR1 MGHRA, CDR2 YSYEKL. The CDR3 protein is CASSTGGSYNEQFF. In DNA, the CDR3 is TGCGCCAGCAGCACAGGGGGTTCATACAATGAGCAGTTCTTC.